This T cell receptor beta chain was observed in a study of T cells in localized non-small cell lung cancer. Note on this clone: The target antigen is unknown.

The method was immunoSEQ multiplex PCR; TCRdb's version includes in-frame clones alone and lacks a portion of them. Among about 70,000 clones, 86% were seen once, and the ten largest hold roughly a fifth. V dropped 4 bases and J dropped 1 base, with 5 bases sitting between them. CDR3 length: 12 amino acids. CDR1 is SGHTA and CDR2 is FQGNSA in the germline V gene. Broader study findings: Tumor showed lower T cell clonality than uninvolved adjacent lung, where it was highest.

The sample was peripheral blood, taken before any cancer treatment. The V gene is TRBV7-2, the J gene TRBJ2-7; no definite D call. The sequence derives from a male donor at least 60 years old with stage III squamous cell lung carcinoma. The CDR3 reads CASSWDSYEQYF. In nucleotides, the CDR3 is TGTGCCAGCAGCTGGGATTCCTACGAGCAGTACTTC.